These 2 T cell receptor beta chains came from one sample sequenced in a study of T-cell memory formation after mild COVID-19. From the 5' RACE reads, TCRdb called clonotypes with MiXCR, one entry per CDR3 protein. Among almost 350,000 distinct CDR3 sequences, 20% to 25% were seen once, and the ten largest hold roughly a fifth. Source material: PBMCs or a T cell subset sorted from them (not recorded which). These TCRs come from a man younger than 35 who had mild COVID-19 (a few samples of this study predate the infection). Cell type and time point are not known.

The chain couples TRBV3-1 to TRBJ1-3; D remains unclear. Per germline, CDR1 LGHDT and CDR2 YNNKEL (reference sequence). Trimming removed 1 base from V and 0 bases from J, with 13 bases in between. This CDR3 is built from 17 residues. The CDR3 sequence: CASSQVVHGGSGNTIYF. CDR3 nucleotide sequence: TGTGCCAGCAGCCAAGTGGTCCACGGAGGCTCTGGAAACACCATATATTTT.

The chain joins TRBV28 to TRBJ2-7, with 12 bases aligning to TRBD2. V was clipped by 5 bases and J by 4 bases; unmatched bases: 6. CDR1 and CDR2 from the germline V gene are MDHEN and SYDVKM. The CDR3 length is 15 residues. CDR3 sequence (DNA): TGTGCCAGCAGTCCGTCTAGCGGGGGGGTTTACGAGCAGTACGTC. Residues: CASSPSSGGVYEQYV.